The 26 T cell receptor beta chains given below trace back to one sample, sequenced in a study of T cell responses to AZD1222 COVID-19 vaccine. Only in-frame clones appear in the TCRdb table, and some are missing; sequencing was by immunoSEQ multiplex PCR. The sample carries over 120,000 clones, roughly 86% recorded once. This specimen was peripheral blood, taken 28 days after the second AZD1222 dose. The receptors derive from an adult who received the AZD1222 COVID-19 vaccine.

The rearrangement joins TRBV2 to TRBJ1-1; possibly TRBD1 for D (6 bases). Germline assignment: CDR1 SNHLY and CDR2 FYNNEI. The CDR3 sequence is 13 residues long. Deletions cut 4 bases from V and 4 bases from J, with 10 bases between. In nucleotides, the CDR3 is TGTGCCAGCAGTGCAACAGGGACCACTGAAGCTTTCTTT. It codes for CASSATGTTEAFF.

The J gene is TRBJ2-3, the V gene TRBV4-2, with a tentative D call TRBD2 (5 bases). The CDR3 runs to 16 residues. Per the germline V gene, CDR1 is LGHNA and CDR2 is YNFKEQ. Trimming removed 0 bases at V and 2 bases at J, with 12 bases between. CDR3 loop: CASSQDLSGVTDTQYF. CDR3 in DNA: TGTGCCAGCAGCCAAGATCTAAGCGGCGTCACAGATACGCAGTATTTT.

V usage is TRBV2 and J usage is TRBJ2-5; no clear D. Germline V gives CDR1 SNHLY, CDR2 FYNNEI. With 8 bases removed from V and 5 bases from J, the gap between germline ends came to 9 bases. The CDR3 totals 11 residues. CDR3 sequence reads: CASGPGETQYF. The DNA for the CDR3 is TGTGCCAGCGGCCCCGGGGAGACCCAGTACTTC.

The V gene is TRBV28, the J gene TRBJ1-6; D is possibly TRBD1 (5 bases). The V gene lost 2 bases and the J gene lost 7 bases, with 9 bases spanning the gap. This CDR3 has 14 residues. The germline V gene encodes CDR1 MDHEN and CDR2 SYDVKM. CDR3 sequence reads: CASSLGTGNSPLHF. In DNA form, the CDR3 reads TGTGCCAGCAGTTTAGGGACCGGAAATTCACCCCTCCACTTT.

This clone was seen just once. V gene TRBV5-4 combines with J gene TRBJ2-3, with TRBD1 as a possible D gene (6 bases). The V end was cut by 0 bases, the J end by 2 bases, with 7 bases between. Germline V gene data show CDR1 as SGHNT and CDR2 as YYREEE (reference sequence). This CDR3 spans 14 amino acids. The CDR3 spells CASSLGTVTDTQYF. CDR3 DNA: TGTGCCAGCAGCTTGGGGACAGTCACAGATACGCAGTATTTT.

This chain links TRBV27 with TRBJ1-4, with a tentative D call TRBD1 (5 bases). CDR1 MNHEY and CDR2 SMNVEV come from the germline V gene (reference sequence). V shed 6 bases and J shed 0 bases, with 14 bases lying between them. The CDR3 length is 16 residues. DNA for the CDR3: TGTGCCAGCAGCGGGCTTTGGGGGGCAACTAATGAAAAACTGTTTTTT. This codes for CASSGLWGATNEKLFF.

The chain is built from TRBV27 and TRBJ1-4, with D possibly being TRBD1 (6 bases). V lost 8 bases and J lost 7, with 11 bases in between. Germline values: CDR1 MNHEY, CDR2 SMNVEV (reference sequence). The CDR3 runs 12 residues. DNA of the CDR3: TGTGCCAGCGGGATGACAGGTGAAAAACTGTTTTTT. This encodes CASGMTGEKLFF.

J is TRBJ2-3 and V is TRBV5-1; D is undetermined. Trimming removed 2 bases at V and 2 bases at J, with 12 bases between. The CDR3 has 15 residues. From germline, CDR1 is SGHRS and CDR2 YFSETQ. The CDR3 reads CASSFINGDTDTQYF. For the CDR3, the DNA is TGCGCCAGCAGCTTCATTAATGGGGACACAGATACGCAGTATTTT.

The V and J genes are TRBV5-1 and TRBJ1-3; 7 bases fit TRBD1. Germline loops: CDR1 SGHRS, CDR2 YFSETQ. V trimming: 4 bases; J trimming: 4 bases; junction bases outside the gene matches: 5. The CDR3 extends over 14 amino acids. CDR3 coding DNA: TGCGCCAGCAGCGCTACGGGACAGGGAAACACCATATATTTT. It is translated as CASSATGQGNTIYF.

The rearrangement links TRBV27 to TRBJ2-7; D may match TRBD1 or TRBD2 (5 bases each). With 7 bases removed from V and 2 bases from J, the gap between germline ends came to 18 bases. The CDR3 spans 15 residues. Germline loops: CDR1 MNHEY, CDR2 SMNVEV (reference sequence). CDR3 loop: CASKSSPGPTYEQYF. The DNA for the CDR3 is TGTGCCAGCAAATCCTCGCCGGGACCTACCTACGAGCAGTACTTC.

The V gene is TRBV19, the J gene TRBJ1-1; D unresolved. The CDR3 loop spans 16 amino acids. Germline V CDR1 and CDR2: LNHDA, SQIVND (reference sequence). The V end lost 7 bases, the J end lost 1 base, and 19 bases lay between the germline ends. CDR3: CASTKIIVDKNTEAFF. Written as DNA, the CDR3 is TGTGCCAGTACCAAGATAATTGTCGACAAGAACACTGAAGCTTTCTTT.

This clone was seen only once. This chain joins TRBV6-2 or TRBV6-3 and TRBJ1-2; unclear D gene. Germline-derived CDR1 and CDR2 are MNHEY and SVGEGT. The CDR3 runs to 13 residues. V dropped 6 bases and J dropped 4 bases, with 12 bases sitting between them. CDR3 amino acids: CASSPTGFYGYTF. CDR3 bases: TGTGCCAGCAGCCCGACGGGGTTCTATGGCTACACCTTC.

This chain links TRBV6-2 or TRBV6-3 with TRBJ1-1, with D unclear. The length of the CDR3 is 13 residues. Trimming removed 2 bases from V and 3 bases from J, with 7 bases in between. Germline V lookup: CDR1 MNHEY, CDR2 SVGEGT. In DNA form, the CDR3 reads TGTGCCAGCAGTTACAGGCGGGACACTGAAGCTTTCTTT. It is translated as CASSYRRDTEAFF.

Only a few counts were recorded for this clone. The CDR3 loop reads CASSTTGTGNTIYF. The DNA for the CDR3 is TGTGCCAGCAGCACAACAGGGACTGGAAACACCATATATTTT. This chain uses TRBV6-5 with TRBJ1-3, with D tentatively TRBD1 (6 bases). The CDR3 sequence is 14 residues long. The germline V gene has CDR1 MNHEY and CDR2 SVGAGI. Trimming removed 6 bases at V and 2 bases at J, with 11 bases between.

The CDR3 spells CASSLIIGNTGELFF. The DNA for the CDR3 is TGTGCCAGCAGCTTGATTATAGGGAACACCGGGGAGCTGTTTTTT. This chain joins TRBV5-8 and TRBJ2-2, with D hard to call. CDR3 length: 15 residues. Germline V gene sequence: CDR1 SGHTS, CDR2 YDEGEE. Trimming removed 1 base from V and 1 base from J, with 8 bases in between.

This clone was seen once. CDR3 sequence: CASSTTDTQYF. CDR3 bases: TGTGCCAGCAGTACCACAGATACGCAGTATTTT. The rearrangement uses TRBV7-2 and TRBJ2-3; D uncertain. V lost 6 bases and J 2 bases, leaving 3 bases between the germline ends. This CDR3 has 11 amino acids. Looked up from germline, CDR1 is SGHTA and CDR2 is FQGNSA.

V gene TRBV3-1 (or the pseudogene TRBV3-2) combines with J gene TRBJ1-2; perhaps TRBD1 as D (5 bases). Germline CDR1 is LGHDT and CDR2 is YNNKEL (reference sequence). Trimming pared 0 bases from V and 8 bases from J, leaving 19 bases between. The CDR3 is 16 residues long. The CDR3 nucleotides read TGTGCCAGCAGCCAAGATTCCTCCGGGACTCGATCCGGCTACACCTTC. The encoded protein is CASSQDSSGTRSGYTF.

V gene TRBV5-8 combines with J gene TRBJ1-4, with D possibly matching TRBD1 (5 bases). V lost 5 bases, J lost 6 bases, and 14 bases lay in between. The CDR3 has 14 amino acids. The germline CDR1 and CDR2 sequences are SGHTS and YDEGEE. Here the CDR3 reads CASSDRDGDEKLFF. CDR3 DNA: TGTGCCAGCAGTGACCGGGACGGGGATGAAAAACTGTTTTTT.

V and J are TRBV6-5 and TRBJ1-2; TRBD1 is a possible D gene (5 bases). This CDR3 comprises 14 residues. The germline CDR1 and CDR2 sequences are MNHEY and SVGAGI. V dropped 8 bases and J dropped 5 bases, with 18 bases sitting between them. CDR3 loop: CASGEGPGVYGYTF. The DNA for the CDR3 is TGTGCCAGCGGGGAGGGACCCGGGGTTTATGGCTACACCTTC.

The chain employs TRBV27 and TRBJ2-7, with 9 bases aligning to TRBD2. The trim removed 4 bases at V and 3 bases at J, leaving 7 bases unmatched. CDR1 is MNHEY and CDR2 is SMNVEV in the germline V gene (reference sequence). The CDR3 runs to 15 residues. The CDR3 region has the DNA TGTGCCAGCAGTTCCGGGACTAGCTGGATCTACGAGCAGTACTTC. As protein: CASSSGTSWIYEQYF.

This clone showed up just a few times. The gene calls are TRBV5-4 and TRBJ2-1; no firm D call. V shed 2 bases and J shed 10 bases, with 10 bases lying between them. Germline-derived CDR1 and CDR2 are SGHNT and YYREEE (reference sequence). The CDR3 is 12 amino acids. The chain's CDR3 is CASSFSGREQFF. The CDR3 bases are TGTGCCAGCAGCTTCTCGGGCAGAGAGCAGTTCTTC. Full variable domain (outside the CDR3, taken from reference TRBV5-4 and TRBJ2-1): ETGVTQSPTHLIKTRGQQVTLRCSSQSGHNTVSWYQQALGQGPQFIFQYYREEENGRGNFPPRFSGLQFPNYSSELNVNALELDDSALYLCASSFSGREQFFGPGTRLTVL.

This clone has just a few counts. Written as DNA, the CDR3 is TGTGCCATCGGCGGGGGCACCGGGGAGCTGTTTTTT. Translating it yields CAIGGGTGELFF. The chain couples TRBV10-3 to TRBJ2-2; 7 bases are a match to TRBD2. The CDR3 spans 12 residues. The trim removed 8 bases at V and 4 bases at J, leaving 1 base unmatched. Germline V gene lookup returns CDR1 ENHRY and CDR2 SYGVKD.

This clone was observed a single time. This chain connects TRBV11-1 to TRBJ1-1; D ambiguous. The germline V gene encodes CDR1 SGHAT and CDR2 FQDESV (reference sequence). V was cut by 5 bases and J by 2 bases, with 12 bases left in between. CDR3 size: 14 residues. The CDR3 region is CASSPLVANTEAFF. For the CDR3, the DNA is TGTGCCAGCAGCCCTCTGGTGGCTAACACTGAAGCTTTCTTT.

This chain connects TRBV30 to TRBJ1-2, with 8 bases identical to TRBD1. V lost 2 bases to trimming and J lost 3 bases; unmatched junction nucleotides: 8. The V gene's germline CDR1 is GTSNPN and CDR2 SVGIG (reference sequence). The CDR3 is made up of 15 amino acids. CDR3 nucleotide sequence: TGTGCCTGGAGTAGACGACAGGGGATCTACTATGGCTACACCTTC. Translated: CAWSRRQGIYYGYTF.

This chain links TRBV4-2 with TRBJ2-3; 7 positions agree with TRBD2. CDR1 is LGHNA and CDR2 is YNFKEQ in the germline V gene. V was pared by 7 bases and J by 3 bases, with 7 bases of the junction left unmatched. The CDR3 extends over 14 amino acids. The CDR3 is CASNPGGRTDTQYF. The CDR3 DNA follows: TGTGCCAGCAACCCCGGCGGGAGAACAGATACGCAGTATTTT.

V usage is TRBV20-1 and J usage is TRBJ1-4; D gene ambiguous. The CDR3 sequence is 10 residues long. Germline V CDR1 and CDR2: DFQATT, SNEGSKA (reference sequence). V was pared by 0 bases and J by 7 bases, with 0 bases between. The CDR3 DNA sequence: TGCAGTGCTAGAGATGAAAAACTGTTTTTT. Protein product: CSARDEKLFF.